The 2 T cell receptor beta chains below were found in one sample sequenced in a study of regulatory T cells in long-lasting Graves disease. Library construction for TCR beta used iRepertoire HTBI primers and Arm-PCR of CDR3 regions. Using its own MiXCR run on the multiplex PCR reads, TCRdb lists one record per CDR3 protein. The sample lists approximately 380,000 distinct CDR3 sequences; more than 20% were seen once. As for time point: persistent/refractory GD, antithyroid drugs over 5 years with positive TRAb. From PBMCs, RNA was extracted and then used to make the TCR library. Sequencing was performed on peripheral blood mononuclear cells (PBMCs), taken when the disease was refractory, from a patient treated with antithyroid drugs. The receptors were gathered from a female donor with Graves disease.

This clonotype was recorded a few times. This chain uses TRBV6-4 with TRBJ1-5, with D perhaps matching TRBD1 (5 bases). Trimming took off 3 bases at V and 10 bases at J, with 13 bases between the two ends. From germline, CDR1 is MRHNA and CDR2 SNTAGT. The CDR3 totals 13 residues. CDR3 DNA sequence: TGTGCCAGCAGTGAAATAGGCGGGGGTCCCCAGCATTTT. Translation: CASSEIGGGPQHF.

This clonotype was detected a few times. This chain joins TRBV5-6 and TRBJ2-2, with 10 bases identical to TRBD2. The V and J ends lost 2 bases and 6 bases, in that order; junction bases with no gene match: 4. The CDR3 is made up of 15 amino acids. The germline gives CDR1 SGHDT, CDR2 YYEEEE. The CDR3 nucleotides read TGTGCCAGCAGCTTAAGACTAGCGGGCCCCGGGGAGCTGTTTTTT. Encoded protein: CASSLRLAGPGELFF.